The rows below give T cell receptor beta chains drawn from one sample of a study of T cell changes during pregnancy in multiple sclerosis. The repertoire was sequenced with immunoSEQ multiplex PCR; TCRdb's copy has only in-frame clones and lacks some. This sample has 60,000 or so clones, with about 90% found just once. The sequencing used peripheral blood, collected in the second trimester of pregnancy. Receptor source: a female donor in good health, enrolled as a control in a pregnancy study. The CDR3 runs from the conserved cysteine through the conserved F or W. A D gene is named only where the DNA matches it firmly. A row's size may be missing; if present it is once, few, many or a size class.

>TRBJ1-6|NA|NA|TRBV27
CASSSRGAGSYNSPLHF
TGTGCCAGCAGCTCGCGTGGAGCCGGCTCCTATAATTCACCCCTCCACTTT
>TRBJ2-1|TRBD2|NA|TRBV5-4
CASSSGPGLADNEQFF
TGTGCCAGCAGCTCGGGACCGGGACTAGCGGACAATGAGCAGTTCTTC
>TRBJ2-1|NA|NA|TRBV7-8
CASSLREKNEQFF
TGTGCCAGCAGCTTACGGGAGAAGAATGAGCAGTTCTTC
>TRBJ2-7|TRBD1|NA|TRBV5-1
CASSSDRIGEQYF
TGCGCCAGCAGCTCGGACAGGATTGGGGAGCAGTACTTC
>TRBJ2-7|TRBD1|NA|TRBV2
CASSEPRTGAYEQYF
TGTGCCAGCAGTGAACCCCGGACAGGGGCCTACGAGCAGTACTTC
>TRBJ2-7|NA|once|TRBV6-1
CASSEARRVAPDYEQYF
TGTGCCAGCAGTGAAGCGAGAAGGGTAGCGCCCGACTACGAGCAGTACTTC
>TRBJ2-3|NA|NA|TRBV2
CASSETWSTDTQYF
TGTGCCAGCAGTGAAACTTGGTCGACAGATACGCAGTATTTT
>TRBJ2-1|TRBD1|NA|TRBV5-1
CASSPGQVDNEQFF
TGCGCCAGCAGCCCGGGACAGGTTGATAATGAGCAGTTCTTC
>TRBJ1-1|TRBD1|NA|TRBV28
CASFRQGASTEAFF
TGTGCCAGCTTCAGACAGGGGGCGAGTACTGAAGCTTTCTTT
>TRBJ1-5|NA|once|TRBV18
CASSPPERARGQPQHF
TGTGCCAGCTCACCACCGGAAAGGGCCCGGGGTCAGCCCCAGCATTTT
>TRBJ1-2|NA|NA|TRBV2
CASTTDRSYGYTF
TGTGCCAGCACTACCGACAGGTCCTACGGCTACACCTTC
>TRBJ1-1|TRBD1|NA|TRBV18
CASSLDRSAEAFF
TGTGCCAGCTCATTGGACAGGTCCGCTGAAGCTTTCTTT
>TRBJ1-2|NA|medium-sized|TRBV4-1
CASSQIDLTLSSSLLYGYTF
TGCGCCAGCAGCCAAATCGATCTCACACTATCCTCATCCCTCCTCTATGGCTACACCTTC
>TRBJ2-7|TRBD2|NA|TRBV5-5
CASRTSGSYEQYF
TGTGCCAGCAGGACTAGCGGTTCCTACGAGCAGTACTTC
>TRBJ2-5|TRBD2|NA|TRBV10-3
CAISDGSSGSGETQYF
TGTGCCATCAGTGACGGGAGTAGCGGGAGTGGAGAGACCCAGTACTTC
>TRBJ2-5|TRBD2|NA|TRBV11-2
CASSLVAGGPQETQYF
TGTGCCAGCAGCTTAGTGGCGGGGGGGCCCCAAGAGACCCAGTACTTC
>TRBJ1-1|NA|NA|TRBV20-1
CSANMNTEAFF
TGCAGTGCTAACATGAACACTGAAGCTTTCTTT
>TRBJ2-3|TRBD2|NA|TRBV2
CASGKRTSGDGTDTQYF
TGTGCCAGCGGAAAAAGGACTAGCGGGGATGGCACAGATACGCAGTATTTT
>TRBJ2-7|NA|NA|TRBV7-9
CASSLGASGEQYF
TGTGCCAGCAGCTTAGGAGCCAGCGGCGAGCAGTACTTC
>TRBJ1-2|TRBD1|NA|TRBV2
CASRKADLRQGAYGYTF
TGTGCCAGCAGAAAGGCTGACCTGAGACAGGGGGCATATGGCTACACCTTC
>TRBJ1-2|TRBD1|once|TRBV28
CASSSSGGNYGYTF
TGTGCCAGCAGCTCGTCAGGGGGGAACTATGGCTACACCTTC
>TRBJ2-5|NA|NA|TRBV19
CASSSQGGQETQYF
TGTGCCAGTAGTTCCCAGGGGGGCCAAGAGACCCAGTACTTC
>TRBJ1-3|NA|NA|TRBV28
CASRGQGSGNTIYF
TGTGCCAGCAGGGGTCAGGGGTCTGGAAACACCATATATTTT
>TRBJ2-5|NA|NA|TRBV5-1
CASSLGRRETQYF
TGCGCCAGCAGCTTGGGCAGAAGAGAGACCCAGTACTTC
>TRBJ1-6|NA|NA|TRBV5-5
CASSSQWGSSYNSPLHF
TGTGCCAGCAGCTCACAATGGGGCAGCTCCTATAATTCACCCCTCCACTTT
>TRBJ2-6|NA|NA|TRBV5-1
CASSLADGANVLTF
TGCGCCAGCAGCTTGGCAGATGGGGCCAACGTCCTGACTTTC
>TRBJ2-7|NA|NA|TRBV27
CASSLGRGGGYEQYF
TGTGCCAGCAGTTTAGGCAGGGGTGGTGGGTACGAGCAGTACTTC
>TRBJ1-4|TRBD1|NA|TRBV5-4
CASSLGQGGDEKLFF
TGTGCCAGCAGCTTGGGACAGGGCGGTGATGAAAAACTGTTTTTT
>TRBJ2-3|TRBD1|NA|TRBV5-6
CASSLRQGTSTDTQYF
TGTGCCAGCAGCCTCAGACAGGGGACTAGCACAGATACGCAGTATTTT
>TRBJ1-3|NA|NA|TRBV7-2
CASGQFTGNTIYF
TGTGCCAGCGGACAGTTTACCGGAAACACCATATATTTT
>TRBJ1-4|NA|NA|TRBV7-9
CASSFGPGQGPYREKLFF
TGTGCCAGCAGCTTTGGGCCCGGGCAGGGCCCATACCGGGAAAAACTGTTTTTT
>TRBJ2-2|TRBD2|NA|TRBV5-1
CASSFSSRETGELFF
TGCGCCAGCAGCTTCTCCTCGCGGGAGACCGGGGAGCTGTTTTTT
>TRBJ2-2|NA|NA|TRBV9
CASSVQTSRVAGELFF
TGTGCCAGCAGCGTCCAGACTAGTCGGGTCGCCGGGGAGCTGTTTTTT
>TRBJ2-7|TRBD2|once|TRBV5-1
CASSLLAGDDYEQYF
TGCGCCAGCAGCTTACTAGCGGGAGACGACTACGAGCAGTACTTC
>TRBJ2-7|TRBD2|NA|TRBV5-6
CASSLGGSGGDYEQYF
TGTGCCAGCAGCTTAGGCGGGAGCGGGGGGGACTACGAGCAGTACTTC